Below are 32 T cell receptor beta chains sequenced from a single sample in a study of regulatory T cells in long-lasting Graves disease. CDR3-region Arm-PCR and iRepertoire HTBI primers produced the TCR beta libraries. TCRdb itself ran the multiplex PCR reads through MiXCR, one entry per CDR3 protein. The repertoire holds 350,000 to 500,000 distinct CDR3 sequences, with 16% as singletons. Noted time point: newly diagnosed GD, antithyroid drugs for less than 3 months. PBMC RNA was the source of the TCR library. The same sample was also studied in work on T cells in Graves' hyperthyroidism and ophthalmopathy.

Sequences were derived from peripheral blood mononuclear cells (PBMCs), sampled at new diagnosis, from a patient treated with antithyroid drugs. These receptors all stem from a woman in her twenties or thirties with Graves disease.

This clonotype was observed many times. V and J are TRBV28 and TRBJ2-1, with 13 bases fitting TRBD2. Germline CDR1 and CDR2: MDHEN and SYDVKM. CDR3 size: 15 residues. Losses at the gene ends were 5 bases for V and 8 bases for J; bases not matched to a gene: 6. CDR3 nucleotides: TGTGCCAGCAGTAAACTAGCGGGAGGGGCCCATGAGCAGTTCTTC. As protein: CASSKLAGGAHEQFF.

Concerning this clonotype itself: A clone one base away is much larger, so this may be a read error. The chain carries TRBV6-5 and TRBJ2-7, with 7 positions matching TRBD2. CDR3 length equals 14 residues. Trimming at V came to 2 bases and at J to 9 bases, leaving 10 bases not matched to a gene. The germline V gene encodes CDR1 MNHEY and CDR2 SVGAGI. In DNA form, the CDR3 reads TGTGCCAGCAGTTACCGGGAGGCCTCACGGGTGCAGTACTTC. It translates to CASSYREASRVQYF.

This clonotype has more than one count but fewer than ten. The rearrangement joins TRBV28 to TRBJ2-6, with TRBD2 matching 7 bases. Germline CDR1 and CDR2: MDHEN and SYDVKM. J was trimmed by 3 bases and V by 5 bases; bases with no gene match: 19. This CDR3 region has 20 residues. CDR3 sequence (DNA): TGTGCCAGCAGTCCCAGGCTCCGAGTGGGACTAAATGGTGGGGCCAACGTCCTGACTTTC. Its protein is CASSPRLRVGLNGGANVLTF.

In this sample, this clonotype turned up many times. The rearrangement links TRBV28 to TRBJ2-1, with 7 positions matching TRBD2. The CDR3 is 15 residues long. Germline CDR1 reads MDHEN; CDR2 reads SYDVKM. Losses at the gene ends were 6 bases for V and 3 bases for J; bases not matched to a gene: 8. The CDR3 coding sequence is TGTGCCAGCAGCCCGCCGGGGGGAGGCTACAATGAGCAGTTCTTC. It codes for CASSPPGGGYNEQFF.

This clonotype was detected many times. CDR3 sequence (DNA): TGCAGTGCTAGAGGTGCCAGTCACAATCAGCCCCAGCATTTT. Residues: CSARGASHNQPQHF. This chain joins TRBV20-1 and TRBJ1-5; D not certain. The V gene's germline CDR1 is DFQATT and CDR2 SNEGSKA (reference sequence). V was shortened by 1 base and J by 3 bases, with 10 bases between the two germline ends. The CDR3 consists of 14 residues.

In this sample, this clonotype turned up many times. The genes are TRBV7-9 and TRBJ2-1; the D gene is possibly TRBD1 (5 bases). Germline CDR1 reads SEHNR; CDR2 reads FQNEAQ (reference sequence). This CDR3 is built from 16 residues. Trimming took off 1 base at V and 2 bases at J, with 12 bases between the two ends. CDR3 residues: CASSLGRAGTYNEQFF. The CDR3 DNA sequence: TGTGCCAGCAGCTTAGGCCGTGCAGGGACCTACAATGAGCAGTTCTTC.

This clonotype has more than one count but fewer than ten. The V and J genes are TRBV27 and TRBJ2-7; TRBD2 is a possible D gene (6 bases). The CDR3 totals 14 residues. Germline loops: CDR1 MNHEY, CDR2 SMNVEV (reference sequence). The V and J ends lost 3 bases and 4 bases respectively, with 13 bases between them. The CDR3 coding sequence is TGTGCCAGCAGTTTTAGCGGAGGTCCGTACGAGCAGTACTTC. It yields the protein CASSFSGGPYEQYF.

This clonotype has a handful of counts. The V call is TRBV10-3, the J call TRBJ1-2; 8 bases are shared with TRBD1. Germline CDR1 reads ENHRY; CDR2 reads SYGVKD. J gave up 6 bases and V 6 bases, and 0 bases lay outside the gene matches. The CDR3 spans 11 residues. The CDR3 bases are TGTGCCATCAGGACAGGGGATGGCTACACCTTC. It is translated as CAIRTGDGYTF.

V is TRBV28 and J is TRBJ1-1; possibly TRBD1 for D (5 bases). Trimming removed 1 base at V and 4 bases at J, with 25 bases between. Germline V gives CDR1 MDHEN, CDR2 SYDVKM. CDR3 length: 19 residues. The CDR3 bases are TGTGCCAGCAGTTTATATCCCGGGACCCGAGCTCGGGGGAGCACTGAAGCTTTCTTT. This encodes CASSLYPGTRARGSTEAFF. Together with reference TRBV28 and TRBJ1-1, the CDR3 gives the full variable domain: DVKVTQSSRYLVKRTGEKVFLECVQDMDHENMFWYRQDPGLGLRLIYFSYDVKMKEKGDIPEGYSVSREKKERFSLILESASTNQTSMYLCASSLYPGTRARGSTEAFFGQGTRLTVV.

This clonotype has only a few counts. The chain carries TRBV7-2 and TRBJ2-7; 7 bases align to TRBD1. The CDR3 consists of 15 residues. Trimming removed 0 bases from V and 3 bases from J; junction bases left unmatched: 5. In germline, CDR1 is SGHTA, CDR2 FQGNSA. The CDR3 is CASSLAKGQNYEQYF. The CDR3 DNA follows: TGTGCCAGCAGCTTAGCGAAGGGACAGAACTACGAGCAGTACTTC. The full variable domain, with the rest looked up from reference TRBV7-2 and TRBJ2-7, is GAGVSQSPSNKVTEKGKDVELRCDPISGHTALYWYRQSLGQGLEFLIYFQGNSAPDKSGLPSDRFSAERTGGSVSTLTIQRTQQEDSAVYLCASSLAKGQNYEQYFGPGTRLTVT.

This clonotype turned up a few times. The chain recombines TRBV24-1 with TRBJ2-2; no firm D call. The V end lost 7 bases, the J end lost 13 bases, and 18 bases lay between the germline ends. Looked up from germline, CDR1 is KGHDR and CDR2 is SFDVKD. The CDR3 loop spans 13 amino acids. Written as DNA, the CDR3 is TGTGCCACCAGGGCCAGCGACCCGGGCGGGCTGTTTTTT. Residues: CATRASDPGGLFF.

This clonotype was observed at least ten times. The chain carries TRBV11-3 and TRBJ2-3; no clear D. The V end was cut by 8 bases, the J end by 3 bases, with 12 bases between. Germline CDR1 SGHNT, CDR2 YENEEA. The CDR3 totals 13 residues. CDR3 sequence: CASSRFQTDTQYF. The CDR3 nucleotides read TGTGCCAGCTCTCGTTTCCAGACAGATACGCAGTATTTT.

This clonotype was detected ten times or more. This rearrangement joins TRBV20-1 to TRBJ2-3, with no clear D. Per germline, CDR1 DFQATT and CDR2 SNEGSKA (reference sequence). Trimming shortened V by 4 bases and J by 9 bases, and 11 bases separated the two germline ends. There are 11 residues in the CDR3. CDR3 bases: TGCAGTGCTAAACGGCCTACCACGCAGTATTTT. This gives the protein CSAKRPTTQYF.

This clonotype was counted at least ten times. This chain uses TRBV27 with TRBJ2-1; TRBD2 might be the D (5 bases). The V gene's germline CDR1 is MNHEY and CDR2 SMNVEV (reference sequence). V lost 6 bases and J lost 1, with 19 bases in between. CDR3 length equals 17 residues. The CDR3 protein is CASSPSGIGFSYNEQFF. In DNA, the CDR3 is TGTGCCAGCAGCCCCTCGGGGATCGGGTTTTCCTACAATGAGCAGTTCTTC.

This clonotype was observed a handful of times. The CDR3: CASTLGYQPQYF. CDR3 sequence (DNA): TGTGCCAGCACCCTAGGTTATCAGCCCCAGTATTTT. V gene TRBV28 combines with J gene TRBJ1-5; unclear D gene. The J call may be wrong; the DNA end is better matched by TRBJ2-3. The CDR3 length is 12 residues. Per germline, CDR1 MDHEN and CDR2 SYDVKM.

This chain links TRBV4-3 with TRBJ2-2; tentatively, D is TRBD1 or TRBD2 (5 bases each). Germline CDR1 and CDR2: LGHNA and YSLEER. V was cut by 0 bases and J by 3 bases, with 11 bases left in between. This CDR3 is built from 16 residues. The CDR3 sequence: CASSQDRDRYTGELFF. The CDR3 DNA sequence: TGCGCCAGCAGCCAAGATCGGGACCGGTACACCGGGGAGCTGTTTTTT.

This clonotype was observed at least ten times. V usage is TRBV7-9 and J usage is TRBJ2-5, with a tentative D call TRBD2 (6 bases). From germline, CDR1 is SEHNR and CDR2 FQNEAQ (reference sequence). The ends were cut back, 5 bases at V and 2 bases at J, with 15 bases in the middle. The CDR3 is 15 residues long. Here the CDR3 reads CASSPPGERQETQYF. Here the CDR3 DNA reads TGTGCCAGCAGCCCGCCGGGGGAACGGCAAGAGACCCAGTACTTC. Full variable domain (rest looked up from reference TRBV7-9 and TRBJ2-5): DTGVSQNPRHKITKRGQNVTFRCDPISEHNRLYWYRQTLGQGPEFLTYFQNEAQLEKSRLLSDRFSAERPKGSFSTLEIQRTEQGDSAMYLCASSPPGERQETQYFGPGTRLLVL.

This clonotype came up many times. This chain joins TRBV10-3 and TRBJ2-2; 14 positions agree with TRBD2. The germline V gene encodes CDR1 ENHRY and CDR2 SYGVKD. Trimming at V came to 5 bases and at J to 8 bases, leaving 4 bases not matched to a gene. CDR3 size: 15 residues. This CDR3 reads CAISPGLAGVGELFF. CDR3 bases: TGTGCCATCAGTCCGGGACTAGCGGGAGTGGGGGAGCTGTTTTTT.

This clonotype was detected many times. The chain combines TRBV13 with TRBJ2-7; D is unclear. V lost 6 bases and J lost 2, with 17 bases in between. The CDR3 is made up of 15 amino acids. Germline CDR1 PRHDT, CDR2 FYEKMQ (reference sequence). The CDR3: CASRPAELLTYEQYF. DNA for the CDR3: TGTGCCAGCAGGCCCGCTGAACTTCTCACCTACGAGCAGTACTTC. Drawing the rest from reference TRBV13 and TRBJ2-7, the complete variable domain is AAGVIQSPRHLIKEKRETATLKCYPIPRHDTVYWYQQGPGQDPQFLISFYEKMQSDKGSIPDRFSAQQFSDYHSELNMSSLELGDSALYFCASRPAELLTYEQYFGPGTRLTVT.

This clonotype occurred many times. The chain has TRBV28 and TRBJ1-5; maybe TRBD1 (5 bases). Trimming cost V 4 bases and J 15 bases, with 25 bases left between them. The CDR3 is made up of 15 amino acids. The germline V gene has CDR1 MDHEN and CDR2 SYDVKM. CDR3 sequence (DNA): TGTGCCAGCAGTTCAAACCCGGGGGGAGCAGCCGTAAGGCATTTT. Translation: CASSSNPGGAAVRHF.

This clonotype occurred many times. The chain carries TRBV3-1 and TRBJ2-7, with D unresolved. The CDR3 is 14 amino acids. Germline V lookup: CDR1 LGHDT, CDR2 YNNKEL (reference sequence). The germline V and J ends were trimmed by 2 bases and 2 bases, with 10 bases remaining between them. CDR3 bases: TGTGCCAGCAGCCAACGCACCGACGCCTACGAGCAGTACTTC. Residues: CASSQRTDAYEQYF.

This clonotype has ten or more counts. This sequence joins TRBV7-9 and TRBJ2-3, with 11 nucleotides matching TRBD2. This CDR3 comprises 15 residues. CDR1 and CDR2 (germline): SEHNR, FQNEAQ (reference sequence). Germline trimming cut 0 bases from V and 6 bases from J; bases unmatched to any gene: 2. Written as DNA, the CDR3 is TGTGCCAGCAGCTTAGCGTCTAGCGGGAGGGATACGCAGTATTTT. Its protein product is CASSLASSGRDTQYF.

V and J are TRBV5-5 and TRBJ2-7; 9 nucleotides match TRBD1. Per the germline V gene, CDR1 is SGHKS and CDR2 is YYEKEE (reference sequence). CDR3 length equals 15 residues. J lost 4 bases, V lost 0 bases, and 5 bases had no gene match. The CDR3 DNA is TGTGCCAGCAGCTTGGCGACAGGGGGGGAGTACGAGCAGTACTTC. This sequence encodes CASSLATGGEYEQYF.

The sample holds many counts of this clonotype. The genes are TRBV7-8 and TRBJ1-3, with D uncertain. Trimming removed 1 base at V and 10 bases at J, with 11 bases between. This CDR3 is 13 amino acids long. CDR1 and CDR2 (germline): SGHVS, FQNEAQ. The CDR3 region is CASSLGLRGTIYF. As DNA, the CDR3 is TGTGCCAGCAGCTTAGGCTTGCGAGGAACCATATATTTT.

In its sample, this clonotype was seen a few times. The V gene is TRBV7-6, the J gene TRBJ1-1, with TRBD1 as a possible D gene (5 bases). CDR1 and CDR2 (germline): SGHVS, FNYEAQ. Trimming removed 4 bases from V and 5 bases from J, with 23 bases in between. The CDR3 runs to 17 residues. CDR3: CASSSRASEGPGTEAFF. Here the CDR3 DNA reads TGTGCCAGCAGCTCTAGGGCCTCAGAGGGACCGGGAACTGAAGCTTTCTTT. The entire variable domain, with the rest obtained from reference TRBV7-6 and TRBJ1-1, is as follows: GAGVSQSPRYKVTKRGQDVALRCDPISGHVSLYWYRQALGQGPEFLTYFNYEAQQDKSGLPNDRFSAERPEGSISTLTIQRTEQRDSAMYRCASSSRASEGPGTEAFFGQGTRLTVV.

This clonotype was seen ten or more times. This sequence joins TRBV6-2 or TRBV6-3 and TRBJ1-1; no firm D call. The germline V and J ends were trimmed by 4 bases and 0 bases, with 12 bases remaining between them. Germline values: CDR1 MNHEY, CDR2 SVGEGT. The CDR3 contains 15 residues. CDR3 coding DNA: TGTGCCAGCAGTTGGGCCGGAGCGTTGAACACTGAAGCTTTCTTT. This translates into CASSWAGALNTEAFF.

This chain connects TRBV28 to TRBJ1-5; D is unresolved. Trimming shortened V by 7 bases and J by 3 bases, and 10 bases separated the two germline ends. The length of the CDR3 is 13 residues. Germline CDR1 MDHEN, CDR2 SYDVKM. The chain's CDR3 is CASIQGPNQPQHF. The CDR3 bases are TGTGCCAGCATCCAAGGGCCCAATCAGCCCCAGCATTTT.

This clonotype is a singleton in its sample. Here the CDR3 reads CASSLGHPGELFF. CDR3 nucleotide sequence: TGTGCCAGCAGCTTAGGACATCCCGGGGAGCTGTTTTTT. The rearrangement links TRBV7-2 to TRBJ2-2, with D unresolved. V was cut by 1 base and J by 6 bases, with 6 bases left in between. The V gene's germline CDR1 is SGHTA and CDR2 FQGNSA. This CDR3 is built from 13 residues.

There are many counts of this clonotype. This chain links TRBV6-1 with TRBJ2-7; unclear D gene. Germline V gene data show CDR1 as MNHNS and CDR2 as SASEGT. The CDR3 runs to 13 residues. Trimming cost V 3 bases and J 4 bases, with 10 bases left between them. CDR3 sequence: CASSDVAGYEQYF. Written as DNA, the CDR3 is TGTGCCAGCAGTGATGTAGCAGGTTACGAGCAGTACTTC.

This clonotype was detected a few times. The V call is TRBV6-5, the J call TRBJ1-2; 8 bases match TRBD1. The junction had 6 bases not matched to a gene; V was cut back by 0 bases and J by 3 bases. Germline loops: CDR1 MNHEY, CDR2 SVGAGI. The CDR3 has 16 amino acids. CDR3 DNA sequence: TGTGCCAGCAGTTACTCGAGGACAGGGCTATACTATGGCTACACCTTC. It translates to CASSYSRTGLYYGYTF.

The V gene is TRBV7-2, the J gene TRBJ1-6, with D hard to call. Trimming shortened V by 6 bases and J by 1 base, and 7 bases separated the two germline ends. Per the germline V gene, CDR1 is SGHTA and CDR2 is FQGNSA. The CDR3 extends over 14 amino acids. DNA of the CDR3: TGTGCCAGCAGGCCGGTATCCTATAATTCACCCCTCCACTTT. Translated: CASRPVSYNSPLHF.

Only a few counts were recorded for this clonotype. This rearrangement joins TRBV15 to TRBJ1-1; no clear D. The germline CDR1 and CDR2 sequences are LNHNV and YYDKDF (reference sequence). CDR3 length equals 14 residues. V was trimmed by 0 bases and J by 4 bases, leaving 9 bases between them. The CDR3 loop is CATSRDRRATEAFF. CDR3 sequence (DNA): TGTGCCACCAGCAGAGATCGGAGGGCCACTGAAGCTTTCTTT.